This T cell receptor beta chain originates from a study of blood T cell repertoires in COVID-19. Study at large: From the United States, Italy and Spain came samples of acute and convalescent COVID-19. PBMCs, B-cell-depleted T cells, or T cells provided the cDNA or gDNA that made up the material.

Per the study methods: The assay estimated nucleated cells by amplifying reference gene primers. Data came from immunoSEQ multiplex PCR; TCRdb stores just in-frame clones and leaves some out. Clone size and the V and J calls come from that table; the DNA yielded D and trimming. The table has 200,000 to 250,000 clones, 83% seen once. Recruited during active infection, patients (from Seattle) were subsequently followed longitudinally. The junction had 7 bases not matched to a gene; V was cut back by 4 bases and J by 4 bases. The length of the CDR3 is 16 residues. Germline V lookup: CDR1 LGHNA, CDR2 YNFKEQ.

This chain uses TRBV4-2 with TRBJ1-4, with TRBD1 matching 9 bases. This clonotype originated in a woman in her thirties with COVID-19, enrolled during active disease. The sequenced material came from peripheral blood. CDR3 in amino acids: CASSLDRGTGNEKLFF. The CDR3, as DNA: TGTGCCAGCAGCCTCGACAGGGGGACTGGTAATGAAAAACTGTTTTTT.